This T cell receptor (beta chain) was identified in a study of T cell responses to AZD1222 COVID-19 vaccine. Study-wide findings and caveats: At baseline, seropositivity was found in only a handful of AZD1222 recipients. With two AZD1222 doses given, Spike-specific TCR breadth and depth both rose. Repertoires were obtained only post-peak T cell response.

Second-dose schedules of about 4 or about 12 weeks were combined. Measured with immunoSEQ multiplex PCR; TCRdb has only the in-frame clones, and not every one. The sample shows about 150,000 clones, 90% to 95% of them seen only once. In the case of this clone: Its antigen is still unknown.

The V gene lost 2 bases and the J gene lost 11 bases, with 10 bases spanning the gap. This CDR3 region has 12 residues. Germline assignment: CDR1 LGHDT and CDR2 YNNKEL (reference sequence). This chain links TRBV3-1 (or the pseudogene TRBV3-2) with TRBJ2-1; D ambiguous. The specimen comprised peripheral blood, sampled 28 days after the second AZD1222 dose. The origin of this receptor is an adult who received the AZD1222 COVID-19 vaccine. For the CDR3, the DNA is TGTGCCAGCAGCCAAAGAACGCTACAGCAGTTCTTC. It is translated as CASSQRTLQQFF.